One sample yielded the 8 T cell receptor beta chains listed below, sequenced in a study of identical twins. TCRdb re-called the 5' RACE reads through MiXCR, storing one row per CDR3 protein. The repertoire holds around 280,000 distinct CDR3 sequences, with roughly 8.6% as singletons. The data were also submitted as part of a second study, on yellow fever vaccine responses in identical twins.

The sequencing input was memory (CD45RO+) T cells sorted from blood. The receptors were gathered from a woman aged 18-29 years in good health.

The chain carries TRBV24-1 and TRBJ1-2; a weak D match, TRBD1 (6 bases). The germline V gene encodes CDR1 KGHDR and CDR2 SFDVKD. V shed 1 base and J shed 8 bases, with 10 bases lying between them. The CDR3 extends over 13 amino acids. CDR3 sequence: CATSDLQGRGYTF. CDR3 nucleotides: TGTGCCACCAGTGATTTACAGGGACGCGGCTACACCTTC.

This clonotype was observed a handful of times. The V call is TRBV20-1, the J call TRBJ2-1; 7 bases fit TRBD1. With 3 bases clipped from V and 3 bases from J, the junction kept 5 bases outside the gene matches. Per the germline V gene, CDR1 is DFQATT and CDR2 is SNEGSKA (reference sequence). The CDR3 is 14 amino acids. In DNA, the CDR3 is TGCAGTGCTAGCGGAGGACAGGACTACAATGAGCAGTTCTTC. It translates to CSASGGQDYNEQFF.

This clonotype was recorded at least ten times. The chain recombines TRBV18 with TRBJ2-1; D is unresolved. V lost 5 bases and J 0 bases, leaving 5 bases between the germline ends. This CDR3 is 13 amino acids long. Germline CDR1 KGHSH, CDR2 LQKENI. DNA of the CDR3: TGTGCCAGCTCAGGTGGCTCCTACAATGAGCAGTTCTTC. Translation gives CASSGGSYNEQFF.

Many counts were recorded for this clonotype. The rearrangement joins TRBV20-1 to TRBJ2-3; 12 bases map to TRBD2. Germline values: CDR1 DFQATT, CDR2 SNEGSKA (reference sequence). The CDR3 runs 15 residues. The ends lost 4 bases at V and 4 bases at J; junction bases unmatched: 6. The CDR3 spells CSATQTSGGPDTQYF. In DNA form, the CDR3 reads TGCAGTGCTACCCAGACTAGCGGGGGTCCAGATACGCAGTATTTT.

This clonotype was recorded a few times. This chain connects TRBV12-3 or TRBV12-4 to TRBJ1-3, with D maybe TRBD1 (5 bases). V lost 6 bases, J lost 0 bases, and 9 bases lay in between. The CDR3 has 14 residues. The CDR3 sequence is CASRGTPSGNTIYF. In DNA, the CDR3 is TGTGCCAGCAGAGGGACTCCCTCTGGAAACACCATATATTTT.

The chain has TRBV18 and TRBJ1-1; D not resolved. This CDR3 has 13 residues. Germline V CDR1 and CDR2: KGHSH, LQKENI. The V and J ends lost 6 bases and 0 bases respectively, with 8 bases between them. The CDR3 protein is CASSRGVNTEAFF. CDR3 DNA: TGTGCCAGCTCTCGCGGAGTGAACACTGAAGCTTTCTTT.

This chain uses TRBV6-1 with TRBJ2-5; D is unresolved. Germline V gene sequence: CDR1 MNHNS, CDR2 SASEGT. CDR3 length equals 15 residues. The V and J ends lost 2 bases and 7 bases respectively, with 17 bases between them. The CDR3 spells CASSEPKTVLGTQYF. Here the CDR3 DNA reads TGTGCCAGCAGTGAACCCAAGACGGTTCTCGGGACCCAGTACTTC.

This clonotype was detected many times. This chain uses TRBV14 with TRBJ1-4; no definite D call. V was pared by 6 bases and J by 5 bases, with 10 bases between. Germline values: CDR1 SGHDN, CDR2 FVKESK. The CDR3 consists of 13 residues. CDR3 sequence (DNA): TGTGCCAGCAGGAAGAACCGAAATGAAAAACTGTTTTTT. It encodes CASRKNRNEKLFF.